Each of the 12 T cell receptor beta chains below was sequenced from the same sample in a study of OX40 agonist ivuxolimab in advanced cancers. Here immunoSEQ multiplex PCR was the method, and the copy in TCRdb shows in-frame clones only, minus some. The repertoire holds tens of thousands of clones, with around 90% as singletons. The sample consisted of CD4+ or CD8+ T cells sorted from blood, taken in a trial of the OX40 agonist ivuxolimab. The receptors stem from an adult with an advanced solid tumor such as melanoma, head and neck, liver or kidney cancer.

The V call is TRBV2, the J call TRBJ2-7; D is perhaps TRBD2 (5 bases). V dropped 4 bases and J dropped 0 bases, with 10 bases sitting between them. The CDR3 extends over 14 amino acids. Germline V gene data show CDR1 as SNHLY and CDR2 as FYNNEI. The CDR3 DNA reads TGTGCCAGCAGTGGAGGGTATGACTCCTACGAGCAGTACTTC. Residues: CASSGGYDSYEQYF. Variable domain in full (rest from reference TRBV2 and TRBJ2-7): EPEVTQTPSHQVTQMGQEVILRCVPISNHLYFYWYRQILGQKVEFLVSFYNNEISEKSEIFDDQFSVERPDGSNFTLKIRSTKLEDSAMYFCASSGGYDSYEQYFGPGTRLTVT.

The J gene is TRBJ2-5, the V gene TRBV27; tentative D call: TRBD2 (6 bases). The J call may be in error: the DNA end matches TRBJ2-7 better. Germline V gene sequence: CDR1 MNHEY, CDR2 SMNVEV (reference sequence). The CDR3 contains 14 residues. CDR3 bases: TGTGCCAGCAGTTGGCGGGGAGCCTCCTACGAGCAGTACTTC. Amino acid sequence: CASSWRGASYEQYF.

The rearrangement uses TRBV6-5 and TRBJ1-4, with unresolved D. Germline values: CDR1 MNHEY, CDR2 SVGAGI. The V and J ends lost 6 bases and 0 bases respectively, with 11 bases between them. The CDR3 length is 15 residues. CDR3 DNA sequence: TGTGCCAGCAGAAAACTCGCTGCAACTAATGAAAAACTGTTTTTT. This encodes CASRKLAATNEKLFF.

The gene calls are TRBV19 and TRBJ2-1, with D unresolved. Germline-derived CDR1 and CDR2 are LNHDA and SQIVND (reference sequence). The CDR3 covers 17 residues. Trimming shortened V by 2 bases and J by 5 bases, and 19 bases separated the two germline ends. The CDR3 spells CASSINPPGRINNEQFF. CDR3 bases: TGTGCCAGTAGTATAAATCCCCCTGGCAGGATTAACAATGAGCAGTTCTTC.

The genes are TRBV30 and TRBJ2-7; TRBD1 might be the D (5 bases). The CDR3 spans 13 residues. CDR1 GTSNPN and CDR2 SVGIG come from the germline V gene (reference sequence). Trimming cost V 3 bases and J 5 bases, with 14 bases left between them. The CDR3 coding sequence is TGTGCCTGGAGCAGGGTCATACAAGACGAGCAGTACTTC. Translating it yields CAWSRVIQDEQYF.

CDR3 sequence reads: CASSVGRGSEQYF. CDR3 coding DNA: TGTGCCAGCAGCGTAGGGCGGGGGAGCGAGCAGTACTTC. This rearrangement joins TRBV9 to TRBJ2-7; 7 positions agree with TRBD2. V was clipped by 0 bases and J by 6 bases; unmatched bases: 3. Germline CDR1 reads SGDLS; CDR2 reads YYNGEE. The CDR3 has 13 amino acids.

The chain recombines TRBV19 with TRBJ2-1; TRBD2 might be the D (6 bases). V gave up 0 bases and J gave up 0 bases, with 12 bases separating them. This CDR3 contains 17 residues. CDR1 is LNHDA, CDR2 SQIVND, per germline (reference sequence). The CDR3 spells CASSIDLAGNSYNEQFF. CDR3 coding DNA: TGTGCCAGTAGTATAGATCTTGCGGGGAACTCCTACAATGAGCAGTTCTTC.

The chain combines TRBV4-2 with TRBJ1-1; D is uncertain. Germline assignment: CDR1 LGHNA and CDR2 YNFKEQ. Trimming cost V 0 bases and J 7 bases, with 9 bases left between them. CDR3 size: 13 residues. The CDR3 region is CASSQDLADEAFF. DNA for the CDR3: TGTGCCAGCAGCCAAGATCTGGCAGATGAAGCTTTCTTT.

This clone was seen a single time. The CDR3 nucleotides read TGTGCCAGCAGCCAAGATAACGGCTACGAGCAGTACTTC. It yields the protein CASSQDNGYEQYF. J is TRBJ2-7 and V is TRBV14; D is ambiguous. The germline gives CDR1 SGHDN, CDR2 FVKESK. The V end lost 0 bases, the J end lost 3 bases, and 6 bases lay between the germline ends. The CDR3 loop spans 13 amino acids.

The chain is built from TRBV27 and TRBJ2-3, with D unclear. Trimming removed 6 bases from V and 0 bases from J, with 4 bases in between. Germline V gives CDR1 MNHEY, CDR2 SMNVEV (reference sequence). The CDR3 runs 12 residues. CDR3 residues: CASSGSTDTQYF. The CDR3, as DNA: TGTGCCAGCAGCGGGAGCACAGATACGCAGTATTTT.

The chain recombines TRBV7-9 with TRBJ2-7; 7 bases agree with TRBD1. The CDR3 spans 13 residues. CDR1 is SEHNR and CDR2 is FQNEAQ in the germline V gene (reference sequence). V shed 3 bases, J shed 3 bases, and the junction held 2 bases outside the gene matches. The CDR3 is CASSFGDSYEQYF. CDR3 DNA sequence: TGTGCCAGCAGCTTTGGGGACAGCTACGAGCAGTACTTC.

The chain is built from TRBV7-9 and TRBJ1-1; D unresolved. The V end lost 1 base, the J end lost 4 bases, and 7 bases lay between the germline ends. Per germline, CDR1 SEHNR and CDR2 FQNEAQ (reference sequence). The CDR3 contains 13 residues. CDR3 sequence: CASSLGAPTEAFF. CDR3 nucleotide sequence: TGTGCCAGCAGCTTAGGCGCTCCCACTGAAGCTTTCTTT.